This T cell receptor (beta chain) was observed in a study of human T cells and chemical hapten exposure (dated by TCRdb to the early 2020s). General notes on the study: For sensitization, 2% DPC in acetone was applied to a roughly 2 cm by roughly 2 cm area of upper inner arm skin. Peripheral blood TCR repertoire changes were tracked in vivo in alopecia patients during primary and secondary sensitization to the hapten diphenylcyclopropenone (DPC). The patient cohort, mostly female, included alopecia areata with under or over 50% scalp involvement, alopecia totalis and alopecia universalis. Patch testing was performed on the upper back with Finn chambers containing 0.01% DPC, and the patch tests were scored after 6 days according to International Contact Dermatitis Research Group standards. Libraries were pooled for sequencing, and per-sample TCR yields varied mainly because of small differences in library volumes within the pool. Throughout the approximately 25-week study period, patients were also given weekly therapeutic DPC doses on the scalp. Twenty-nine alopecia patients provided blood for TCR sequencing at one to four time points (pre-sensitization, 2, 6 and 24 weeks). Patient blood was sampled pre-sensitization (week 0) and at 2, 6 and about 24 weeks after DPC sensitization. Paper-wide results and their limitations: Significantly more large CDR3 similarity clusters were formed by expanded TCRs than by pre-sensitization or healthy control sets, consistent with antigen-driven responses. After repeated subsampling, the strength of the expansion versus patch-test correlation and the threshold at which it became significant changed. All patients had alopecia, a presumed autoimmune disease, so their immune response might differ from that of healthy individuals. The number of PT1 expanded TCRs positively correlated with patch test score, significant at thresholds 8, 16 and 32 but not 4. DPC sensitization did not change the number of TCRs with a frequency above 1 in 1000, and there was no evidence of changes in global repertoire structure.

This clonotype was seen more than once but under ten times. Its antigen has not been determined. It has no much larger one-base neighbor in the sample; base qualities were not kept. Library prep was done by RACE. Sequenced using a NextSeq 500. During library preparation, unique molecular identifiers were attached to individual cDNA molecules so that TCRs could be counted in a quantitative, reproducible way. For every blood RNA sample, sequencing covered both the TCR alpha and TCR beta chains. The published analysis was carried out like this. Samples had a median of roughly 87,000 TCRs, with a range from roughly 20,000 to 690,600. The Decombinator software suite was used to annotate the V, J and CDR3 of the TCR reads. Every sample was subsampled to the same number of TCRs (28,000) for the PS versus PT1 abundance plots. Expanded TCRs were defined as absent before sensitization and observed at least eight times at the 2-week time point. TCRdb cleaned the public reads at Q25 with fastp, built clones with MiXCR and kept in-frame beta chains. CDR3 protein duplicates are merged, each entry listing the most common genes and DNA. TCRdb, not the original authors, processed these V and J calls. This sample has about 71,000 distinct CDR3 sequences in its table, and around 10% of those were observed once. The ten top clones hold 2.5% to 3.5% of the sample.

The time point label corresponds to: patch test 1, 2 weeks after DPC sensitization. The sample's treatment or condition label is to be understood as: therapeutic diphenylcyclopropenone sensitization with weekly scalp DPC. At every patch-test visit, the blood draw took place before the patch test was put on. Eligible patients were aged 18 to 70, diagnosed with alopecia, deemed suitable for DPC therapy, and excluded if pregnant. Total RNA was isolated from unfractionated whole blood collected in Tempus Blood RNA tubes. Unmatched junction bases come to 9, with V trimmed by 3 bases and J by 8 bases. The CDR3, from cysteine to phenylalanine, totals 15 residues. The CDR3 DNA has 45 bases and is translated from base 1. The germline V gene provides CDR1 SGHTA and CDR2 FQGNSA.

The sample in question was whole blood, obtained in connection with sensitization to the hapten diphenylcyclopropenone (DPC). The sequence joins TRBV7-2 to TRBJ2-1, and 8 junctional nucleotides match TRBD1. The TCR comes from a woman aged 40-49 years with alopecia areata. Some clones in this sample may be carry-over from other donors' samples. The CDR3 amino acid sequence is: CASSFGGQAYDEQFF. The DNA reads as follows: TGTGCCAGCAGCTTCGGGGGACAGGCGTACGATGAGCAGTTCTTC. Full variable domain (CDR3 extended with the reference TRBV7-2 and TRBJ2-1 proteins): GAGVSQSPSNKVTEKGKDVELRCDPISGHTALYWYRQSLGQGLEFLIYFQGNSAPDKSGLPSDRFSAERTGGSVSTLTIQRTQQEDSAVYLCASSFGGQAYDEQFFGPGTRLTVL.